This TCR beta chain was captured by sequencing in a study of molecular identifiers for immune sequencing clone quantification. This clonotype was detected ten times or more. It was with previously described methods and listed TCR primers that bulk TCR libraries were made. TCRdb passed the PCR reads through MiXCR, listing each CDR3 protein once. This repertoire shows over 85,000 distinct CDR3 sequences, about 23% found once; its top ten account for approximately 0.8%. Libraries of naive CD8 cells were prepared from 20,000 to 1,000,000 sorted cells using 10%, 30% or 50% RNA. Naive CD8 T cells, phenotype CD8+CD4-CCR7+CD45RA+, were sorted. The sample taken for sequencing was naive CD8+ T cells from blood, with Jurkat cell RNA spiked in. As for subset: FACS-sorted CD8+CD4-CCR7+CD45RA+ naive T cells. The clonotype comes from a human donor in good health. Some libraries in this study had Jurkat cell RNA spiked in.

CDR3: CASSPDGNEQFF. The CDR3 DNA follows: TGTGCCAGCAGTCCAGATGGGAATGAGCAGTTCTTC. The chain employs TRBV12-3 or TRBV12-4 and TRBJ2-1; D is ambiguous. The CDR3 totals 12 residues. The germline V and J ends were trimmed by 5 bases and 7 bases, with 9 bases remaining between them.